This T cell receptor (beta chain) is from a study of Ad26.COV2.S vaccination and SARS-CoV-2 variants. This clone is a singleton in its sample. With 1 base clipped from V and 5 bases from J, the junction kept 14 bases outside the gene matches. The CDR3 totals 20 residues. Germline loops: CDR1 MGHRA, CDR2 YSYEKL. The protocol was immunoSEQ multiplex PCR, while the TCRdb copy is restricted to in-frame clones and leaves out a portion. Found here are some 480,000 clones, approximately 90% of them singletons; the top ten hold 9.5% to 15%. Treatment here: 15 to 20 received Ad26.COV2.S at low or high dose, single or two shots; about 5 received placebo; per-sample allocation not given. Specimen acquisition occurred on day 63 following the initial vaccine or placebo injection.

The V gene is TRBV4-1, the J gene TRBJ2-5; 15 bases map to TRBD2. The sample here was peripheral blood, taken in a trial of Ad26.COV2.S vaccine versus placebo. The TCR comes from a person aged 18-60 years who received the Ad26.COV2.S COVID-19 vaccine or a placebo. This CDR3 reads CASSQVLSGLAGGGRETQYF. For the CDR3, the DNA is TGCGCCAGCAGCCAAGTATTGTCGGGACTAGCGGGAGGAGGGCGGGAGACCCAGTACTTC.